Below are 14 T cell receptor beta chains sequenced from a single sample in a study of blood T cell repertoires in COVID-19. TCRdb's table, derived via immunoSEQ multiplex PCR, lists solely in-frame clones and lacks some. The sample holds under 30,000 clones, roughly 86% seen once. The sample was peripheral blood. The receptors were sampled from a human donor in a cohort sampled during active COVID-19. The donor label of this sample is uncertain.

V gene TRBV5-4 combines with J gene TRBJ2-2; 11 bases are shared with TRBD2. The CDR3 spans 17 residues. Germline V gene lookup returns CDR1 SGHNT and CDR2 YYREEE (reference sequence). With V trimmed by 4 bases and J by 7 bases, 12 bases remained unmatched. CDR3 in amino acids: CASSVQLAGVQGGELFF. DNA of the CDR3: TGTGCCAGCAGCGTACAACTAGCGGGAGTCCAGGGCGGGGAGCTGTTTTTT.

The CDR3 DNA sequence: TGTGCCAGCGGGGAGGGAACCTACGAGCAGTACTTC. The encoded protein is CASGEGTYEQYF. The chain is built from TRBV6-6 and TRBJ2-7; 7 nucleotides match TRBD2. Germline CDR1 MNHNY, CDR2 SVGAGI (reference sequence). Trimming at V came to 8 bases and at J to 2 bases, leaving 3 bases not matched to a gene. The CDR3 contains 12 residues.

The CDR3 region has the DNA TGTGCCAGTAGTACCGACAGACTCTTGGGGAATTCACCCCTCCACTTT. It is translated as CASSTDRLLGNSPLHF. The chain has TRBV19 and TRBJ1-6, with TRBD1 as a possible D gene (5 bases). This CDR3 region has 16 residues. The ends were cut back, 4 bases at V and 7 bases at J, with 17 bases in the middle. Germline CDR1 is LNHDA and CDR2 is SQIVND (reference sequence).

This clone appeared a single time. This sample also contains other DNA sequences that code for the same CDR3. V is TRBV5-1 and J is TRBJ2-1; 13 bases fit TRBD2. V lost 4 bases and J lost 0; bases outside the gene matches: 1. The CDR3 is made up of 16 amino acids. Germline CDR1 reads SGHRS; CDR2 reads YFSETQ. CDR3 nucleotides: TGCGCCAGCAGCAGGACTAGCGGGAGCTCCTACAATGAGCAGTTCTTC. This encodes CASSRTSGSSYNEQFF.

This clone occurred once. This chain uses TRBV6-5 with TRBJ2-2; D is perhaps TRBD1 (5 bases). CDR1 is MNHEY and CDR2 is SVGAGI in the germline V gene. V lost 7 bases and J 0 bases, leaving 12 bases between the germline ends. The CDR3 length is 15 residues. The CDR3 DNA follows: TGTGCCAGCACTAGGACATTATCGAACACCGGGGAGCTGTTTTTT. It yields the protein CASTRTLSNTGELFF.

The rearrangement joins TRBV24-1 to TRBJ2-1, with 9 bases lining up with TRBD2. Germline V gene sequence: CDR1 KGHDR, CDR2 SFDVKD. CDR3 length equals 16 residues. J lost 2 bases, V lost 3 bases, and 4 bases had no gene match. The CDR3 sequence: CATSDPRTSAYNEQFF. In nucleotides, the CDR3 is TGTGCCACCAGTGATCCTCGGACTAGCGCCTACAATGAGCAGTTCTTC.

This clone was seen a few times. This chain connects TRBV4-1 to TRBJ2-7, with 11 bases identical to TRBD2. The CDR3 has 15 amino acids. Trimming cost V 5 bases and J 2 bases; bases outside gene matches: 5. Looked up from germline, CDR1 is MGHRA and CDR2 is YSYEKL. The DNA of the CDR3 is TGCGCCAGCAGCTACGGGACTAGCGGTACCTACGAGCAGTACTTC. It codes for CASSYGTSGTYEQYF.

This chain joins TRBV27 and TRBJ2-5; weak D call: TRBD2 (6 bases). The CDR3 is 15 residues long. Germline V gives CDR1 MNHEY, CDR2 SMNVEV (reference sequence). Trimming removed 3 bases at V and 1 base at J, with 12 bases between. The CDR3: CASSFYGSVQETQYF. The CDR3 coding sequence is TGTGCCAGCAGTTTTTACGGGAGTGTCCAAGAGACCCAGTACTTC.

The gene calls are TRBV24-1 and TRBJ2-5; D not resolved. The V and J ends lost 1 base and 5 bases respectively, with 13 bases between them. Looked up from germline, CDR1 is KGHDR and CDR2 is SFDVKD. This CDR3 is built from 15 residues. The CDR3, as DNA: TGTGCCACCAGTGATTTCAGCGATTCCCTGGAGACCCAGTACTTC. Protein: CATSDFSDSLETQYF.

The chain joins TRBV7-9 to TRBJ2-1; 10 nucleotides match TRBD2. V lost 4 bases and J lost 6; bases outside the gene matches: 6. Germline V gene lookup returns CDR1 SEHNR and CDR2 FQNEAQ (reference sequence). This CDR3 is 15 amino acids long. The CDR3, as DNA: TGTGCCAGCAGCTCCTCTAGCGGGAGTTTCAATGAGCAGTTCTTC. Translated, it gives CASSSSSGSFNEQFF. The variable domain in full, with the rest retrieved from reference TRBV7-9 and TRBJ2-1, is DTGVSQNPRHKITKRGQNVTFRCDPISEHNRLYWYRQTLGQGPEFLTYFQNEAQLEKSRLLSDRFSAERPKGSFSTLEIQRTEQGDSAMYLCASSSSSGSFNEQFFGPGTRLTVL.

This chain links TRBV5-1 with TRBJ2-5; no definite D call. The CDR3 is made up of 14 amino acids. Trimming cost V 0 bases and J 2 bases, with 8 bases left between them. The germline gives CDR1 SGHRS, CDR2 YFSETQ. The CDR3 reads CASSLDTVQETQYF. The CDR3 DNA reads TGCGCCAGCAGCTTGGACACAGTACAAGAGACCCAGTACTTC.

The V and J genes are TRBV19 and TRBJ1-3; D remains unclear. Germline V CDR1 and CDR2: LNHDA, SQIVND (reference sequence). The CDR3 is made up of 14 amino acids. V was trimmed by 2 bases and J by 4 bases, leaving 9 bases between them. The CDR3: CASSIPSRGNTIYF. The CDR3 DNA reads TGTGCCAGTAGTATACCTTCCAGGGGAAACACCATATATTTT.

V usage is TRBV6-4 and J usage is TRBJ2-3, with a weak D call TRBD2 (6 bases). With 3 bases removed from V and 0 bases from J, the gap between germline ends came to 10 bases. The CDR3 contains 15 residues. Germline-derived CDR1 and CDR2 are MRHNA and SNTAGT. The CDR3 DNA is TGTGCCAGCAGTGAGACGCGGGGTAGCACAGATACGCAGTATTTT. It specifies CASSETRGSTDTQYF.

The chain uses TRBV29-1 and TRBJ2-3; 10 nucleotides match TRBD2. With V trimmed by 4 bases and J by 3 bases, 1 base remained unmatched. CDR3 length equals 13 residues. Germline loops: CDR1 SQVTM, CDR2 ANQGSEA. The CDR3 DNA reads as TGCAGCGTTGGAGCGGGAGGGACAGATACGCAGTATTTT. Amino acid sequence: CSVGAGGTDTQYF.